This T cell receptor (beta chain) originates from a study of blood T cell repertoires in COVID-19. Repertoires were generated with immunoSEQ multiplex PCR, while TCRdb's copy carries only in-frame clones and drops some. The sample comprises a few hundred thousand clones, 88% of which are singletons, and under 2.5% rests with the top ten. The CDR3 sequence is 14 residues long. From germline, CDR1 is SNHLY and CDR2 FYNNEI. J was trimmed by 8 bases and V by 6 bases; bases with no gene match: 10. The source material was PBMCs or T cells enriched from blood (not recorded which). The TCR originated in a middle-aged woman with acute COVID-19. The V call is TRBV2, the J call TRBJ2-1; 7 bases map to TRBD1. CDR3 sequence reads: CASSAQGLGDEQFF. The CDR3, as DNA: TGTGCCAGCAGCGCACAGGGGCTCGGCGATGAGCAGTTCTTC.